Below are 23 T cell receptor beta chains sequenced from a single sample in a study of identical twins. TCRdb reprocessed the 5' RACE reads with MiXCR, giving one entry per CDR3 protein. The sample carries roughly 690,000 distinct CDR3 sequences, roughly 6.2% recorded once. The specimen sequenced was naive T cells sorted from blood. The receptors come from a man aged 18 to 35 in good health.

The gene calls are TRBV2 and TRBJ1-3; 8 bases map to TRBD1. The length of the CDR3 is 16 residues. Germline CDR1 SNHLY, CDR2 FYNNEI. V shed 7 bases and J 0 bases; nucleotides not matched to a gene: 8. The CDR3 here is CASTRDRGGSGNTIYF. CDR3 DNA: TGTGCCAGCACGAGAGACAGGGGCGGCTCTGGAAACACCATATATTTT.

This clonotype turned up a few times. The chain has TRBV7-9 and TRBJ2-7; possible D gene TRBD1, 5 bases. The V end lost 2 bases, the J end lost 6 bases, and 14 bases lay between the germline ends. The CDR3 length is 14 residues. Germline CDR1 reads SEHNR; CDR2 reads FQNEAQ (reference sequence). CDR3 residues: CASSLSREFGEQYV. In DNA, the CDR3 is TGTGCCAGCAGCTTAAGCAGGGAATTTGGCGAGCAGTACGTC.

This clonotype was seen repeatedly, ten times or more. The gene calls are TRBV5-1 and TRBJ1-2; D is uncertain. Germline V gene data show CDR1 as SGHRS and CDR2 as YFSETQ. Trimming pared 2 bases from V and 4 bases from J, leaving 12 bases between. The CDR3 sequence is 14 residues long. The CDR3 sequence: CASSLAGDGYGYTF. DNA for the CDR3: TGCGCCAGCAGCTTAGCCGGAGATGGCTATGGCTACACCTTC.

In this sample, this clonotype turned up a few times. DNA of the CDR3: TGTGCCAGCAGCCCCGGGGAACGACCCTACAATGAGCAGTTCTTC. This translates into CASSPGERPYNEQFF. The gene calls are TRBV14 and TRBJ2-1; TRBD2 might be the D (5 bases). CDR3 length: 15 residues. Between the trimmed V and J ends, which lost 4 bases and 2 bases, there was a span of 12 bases. CDR1 is SGHDN, CDR2 FVKESK, per germline.

This clonotype has a count of ten or more. This sequence joins TRBV12-3 or TRBV12-4 and TRBJ1-6; D might be TRBD1 (5 bases). Trimming took off 1 base at V and 14 bases at J, with 12 bases between the two ends. This CDR3 is built from 13 residues. The CDR3 DNA reads TGTGCCAGCAGTTTAGGGGACGGCTCTGCCCTCCACTTT. Translating gives CASSLGDGSALHF.

This clonotype was recorded a few times. V gene TRBV29-1 combines with J gene TRBJ2-3, with D unresolved. Trimming left V 6 bases short and J 9 bases short, with 7 bases between. This CDR3 spans 9 amino acids. Germline V gives CDR1 SQVTM, CDR2 ANQGSEA. The CDR3 nucleotides are TGCAGCGTCCCCGACACGCAGTATTTT. Translation gives CSVPDTQYF.

This clonotype has more than one count but fewer than ten. V gene TRBV7-9 combines with J gene TRBJ2-7; tentatively, D is TRBD1 (6 bases). This CDR3 comprises 15 residues. The germline CDR1 and CDR2 sequences are SEHNR and FQNEAQ (reference sequence). Trimming pared 1 base from V and 0 bases from J, leaving 10 bases between. CDR3 coding DNA: TGTGCCAGCAGCTTAGGGACAGTTGCCTCCTACGAGCAGTACGTC. Translation gives CASSLGTVASYEQYV.

Ten or more counts support this clonotype. The chain combines TRBV24-1 with TRBJ2-1, with TRBD2 as a possible D gene (7 bases). Germline loops: CDR1 KGHDR, CDR2 SFDVKD. V was clipped by 5 bases and J by 6 bases, with 13 bases between them. This CDR3 comprises 14 residues. This CDR3 reads CATSGGASGNEQFF. The CDR3 DNA reads TGTGCCACCAGTGGGGGGGCTAGCGGCAATGAGCAGTTCTTC.

Many counts were recorded for this clonotype. The chain employs TRBV15 and TRBJ2-1; 8 bases match TRBD2. J lost 5 bases, V lost 2 bases, and 8 bases had no gene match. Looked up from germline, CDR1 is LNHNV and CDR2 is YYDKDF (reference sequence). The CDR3 covers 16 residues. The DNA for the CDR3 is TGTGCCACCAGCAGAAACCTCGCGGGAGGTAACAATGAGCAGTTCTTC. Residues: CATSRNLAGGNNEQFF. Combining the CDR3 with reference TRBV15 and TRBJ2-1 gives the whole variable domain DAMVIQNPRYQVTQFGKPVTLSCSQTLNHNVMYWYQQKSSQAPKLLFHYYDKDFNNEADTPDNFQSRRPNTSFCFLDIRSPGLGDTAMYLCATSRNLAGGNNEQFFGPGTRLTVL.

The genes are TRBV3-1 and TRBJ2-7; 8 bases match TRBD2. CDR3 length equals 18 residues. The germline V gene encodes CDR1 LGHDT and CDR2 YNNKEL (reference sequence). With 2 bases clipped from V and 4 bases from J, the junction kept 16 bases outside the gene matches. The DNA of the CDR3 is TGTGCCAGCAGCCAACTCCCGGGACTAGGGGGGCCGAGTTACGAGCAGTACTTC. Translated: CASSQLPGLGGPSYEQYF.

This clonotype was recorded a few times. The chain couples TRBV20-1 to TRBJ2-6; 9 bases are shared with TRBD2. This CDR3 is 18 amino acids long. From germline, CDR1 is DFQATT and CDR2 SNEGSKA (reference sequence). Losses at the gene ends were 6 bases for V and 0 bases for J; bases not matched to a gene: 12. The CDR3 here is CSAAPPGLALSGANVLTF. The DNA for the CDR3 is TGCAGTGCGGCGCCGCCGGGACTAGCTCTCTCTGGGGCCAACGTCCTGACTTTC.

This clonotype was counted ten times or more. The V and J genes are TRBV29-1 and TRBJ1-1; D gene unclear. Germline loops: CDR1 SQVTM, CDR2 ANQGSEA. V was cut by 4 bases and J by 7 bases, with 7 bases left in between. The CDR3 consists of 10 residues. This CDR3 reads CSVGGYEAFF. For the CDR3, the DNA is TGCAGCGTTGGGGGTTATGAAGCTTTCTTT.

At least ten counts were recorded for this clonotype. The rearrangement joins TRBV5-1 to TRBJ1-1, with 7 bases identical to TRBD1. The CDR3 length is 13 residues. The V gene's germline CDR1 is SGHRS and CDR2 YFSETQ. The V gene end was trimmed by 6 bases and the J gene end by 5 bases; junction bases not matched to a gene: 7. The CDR3 here is CASTKGAGTEAFF. In DNA form, the CDR3 reads TGCGCCAGCACTAAGGGGGCAGGGACTGAAGCTTTCTTT.

This clonotype occurred a few times. The chain joins TRBV13 to TRBJ2-7, with unresolved D. Germline lookup yields CDR1 PRHDT and CDR2 FYEKMQ (reference sequence). This CDR3 has 16 residues. Trimming took 5 bases from V and 2 from J, leaving 19 bases between them. CDR3 sequence reads: CASSPRTGVGTYEQYF. The CDR3 nucleotides are TGTGCCAGCAGCCCGAGAACGGGCGTGGGGACCTACGAGCAGTACTTC. Together with reference TRBV13 and TRBJ2-7, the CDR3 gives the full variable domain: AAGVIQSPRHLIKEKRETATLKCYPIPRHDTVYWYQQGPGQDPQFLISFYEKMQSDKGSIPDRFSAQQFSDYHSELNMSSLELGDSALYFCASSPRTGVGTYEQYFGPGTRLTVT.

The chain employs TRBV18 and TRBJ2-1, with 8 bases aligning to TRBD1. The CDR3 contains 17 residues. Losses at the gene ends were 2 bases for V and 7 bases for J; bases not matched to a gene: 13. Germline V gene sequence: CDR1 KGHSH, CDR2 LQKENI. The CDR3 here is CASSPGTGAGSGNEQFF. As DNA, the CDR3 is TGTGCCAGCTCACCAGGGACAGGCGCAGGTTCGGGAAATGAGCAGTTCTTC.

The rearrangement joins TRBV11-2 to TRBJ2-1, with 11 positions matching TRBD2. The CDR3 sequence is 18 residues long. Per the germline V gene, CDR1 is SGHAT and CDR2 is FQNNGV. After removal of 5 bases from V and 2 bases from J, the junction contained 11 bases not matched to a gene. CDR3 nucleotide sequence: TGTGCCAGCAGCCTACCATCCTTAGCGGGAGGGACCTACAATGAGCAGTTCTTC. Protein sequence: CASSLPSLAGGTYNEQFF. Combining the CDR3 with reference TRBV11-2 and TRBJ2-1 gives the whole variable domain EAGVAQSPRYKIIEKRQSVAFWCNPISGHATLYWYQQILGQGPKLLIQFQNNGVVDDSQLPKDRFSAERLKGVDSTLKIQPAKLEDSAVYLCASSLPSLAGGTYNEQFFGPGTRLTVL.

This clonotype was seen repeatedly, ten times or more. The V and J genes are TRBV5-1 and TRBJ2-1, with TRBD2 matching over 13 bases. The CDR3 spans 16 residues. Germline-derived CDR1 and CDR2 are SGHRS and YFSETQ. Unmatched junction bases numbered 5, after V lost 4 bases and J lost 4 bases. CDR3 nucleotides: TGCGCCAGCAGCCCCTTGGGACTAGCGGGGTACAATGAGCAGTTCTTC. Protein sequence: CASSPLGLAGYNEQFF.

Ten or more counts support this clonotype. The rearrangement links TRBV2 to TRBJ2-7; tentatively, D is TRBD1 (5 bases). The V gene's germline CDR1 is SNHLY and CDR2 FYNNEI. CDR3 length: 13 residues. V lost 3 bases, J lost 2 bases, and 8 bases lay in between. Written as DNA, the CDR3 is TGTGCCAGCAGTGAGACAGCTACCTACGAGCAGTACGTC. It is translated as CASSETATYEQYV.

In the case of this clonotype: It may be a read error: a sequence one base away is much more abundant. The chain couples TRBV5-1 to TRBJ2-5; 9 positions agree with TRBD1. The CDR3 contains 14 residues. CDR1 is SGHRS and CDR2 is YFSETQ in the germline V gene. V shed 3 bases and J 1 base; nucleotides not matched to a gene: 1. The DNA for the CDR3 is TGCGCCAGCAGCTGGGGACAGGGCCAAGAGACCCAGTACTTC. Its translation is CASSWGQGQETQYF.

With respect to this clonotype: An end of the junction differs from the germline gene, which may be a read error. The CDR3 DNA is TGTGCCAGCTCACCACCGAAACTCGCCGCGCAAGAGGCCCAGTACTTC. This translates into CASSPPKLAAQEAQYF. The gene calls are TRBV18 and TRBJ2-5, with no clear D. The germline V gene has CDR1 KGHSH and CDR2 LQKENI. This CDR3 has 16 amino acids.

This clonotype was counted at least ten times. The CDR3 DNA reads as TGTGCCAGCAGCGTGACTTCAATCAATGAGCAGTTCTTC. Translation gives CASSVTSINEQFF. The chain couples TRBV7-9 to TRBJ2-1; D is unclear. The CDR3 runs 13 residues. Trimming cost V 5 bases and J 6 bases, with 11 bases left between them. Per germline, CDR1 SEHNR and CDR2 FQNEAQ (reference sequence). Combining the CDR3 with reference TRBV7-9 and TRBJ2-1 gives the whole variable domain DTGVSQNPRHKITKRGQNVTFRCDPISEHNRLYWYRQTLGQGPEFLTYFQNEAQLEKSRLLSDRFSAERPKGSFSTLEIQRTEQGDSAMYLCASSVTSINEQFFGPGTRLTVL.

Remarks on this clonotype: With a much larger clone just one base away, this may be a read error. J is TRBJ2-1 and V is TRBV12-3 or TRBV12-4; 8 bases are shared with TRBD1. CDR3 length equals 14 residues. The CDR3 here is CVSSDRGSSNEQFF. The DNA for the CDR3 is TGTGTCAGCAGTGACAGGGGTTCCTCCAATGAGCAGTTCTTC.

This clonotype was counted at least ten times. This chain connects TRBV10-3 to TRBJ2-1, with TRBD2 matching over 9 bases. Looked up from germline, CDR1 is ENHRY and CDR2 is SYGVKD. This CDR3 spans 17 amino acids. Trimming took 3 bases from V and 4 from J; bases not matched to a gene: 10. CDR3 in DNA: TGTGCCATCAGTGAAATTGCGGGAGGGCGGGGATACAATGAGCAGTTCTTC. This translates into CAISEIAGGRGYNEQFF.